This T cell receptor beta chain was sequenced for a study of T-cell reconstitution after alpha-beta-depleted transplantation in children. This clonotype was seen only a few times. Preparing the TCRbeta library involved the use of unique molecular identifiers. MiXCR was run by TCRdb on the PCR reads, yielding one entry per CDR3 protein. The profile shows almost 400,000 distinct CDR3 sequences, just over 20% of them singletons. Trimming cost V 11 bases and J 1 base, with 14 bases left between them. The CDR3 loop spans 13 amino acids. Germline assignment: CDR1 SNHLY and CDR2 FYNNEI. The clonotype was recovered from a human donor who donated a stem cell graft to a child with acute myeloid leukemia. The specimen was PBMCs from the stem cell graft donor, collected from the stem cell graft. The chain employs TRBV2 and TRBJ2-5, with D possibly matching TRBD1 (6 bases). DNA of the CDR3: TGTGCCGCTCATTCAGGGGCCCAAGAGACCCAGTACTTC. Amino acid sequence: CAAHSGAQETQYF. Full variable domain (missing parts from reference TRBV2 and TRBJ2-5): EPEVTQTPSHQVTQMGQEVILRCVPISNHLYFYWYRQILGQKVEFLVSFYNNEISEKSEIFDDQFSVERPDGSNFTLKIRSTKLEDSAMYFCAAHSGAQETQYFGPGTRLLVL.